What follows are 25 T cell receptor beta chains derived from one specimen sequenced in a study of T cell repertoires in cytomegalovirus infection. No antigen is known for these receptors. TCRdb re-analysed the reads in MiXCR, keeping a single row per CDR3 protein. The sample has around 750,000 distinct CDR3 sequences, 30% to 35% seen once. This specimen consisted of cultured CD8+ T cells from PBMCs, obtained from culture after CMV antigen stimulation. The receptor set was obtained from a human donor in good health (CMV status not recorded). Some clones in this sample may be carry-over from other donors' samples.

Note on this clonotype: The germline gene is not matched at one end of the junction; a read error may be the cause. The rearrangement uses TRBV7-6 and TRBJ2-3; D gene unclear. The CDR3 runs 15 residues. The germline gives CDR1 SGHVS, CDR2 FNYEAQ. The CDR3 DNA reads as TGTGCTAGCAGCTTGCGAGACAAAGCCTCAGATACGCAGTATTTT. It encodes CASSLRDKASDTQYF.

V usage is TRBV7-6 and J usage is TRBJ1-2; D not resolved. V lost 5 bases and J 4 bases, leaving 11 bases between the germline ends. Germline CDR1 reads SGHVS; CDR2 reads FNYEAQ. The CDR3 is made up of 13 amino acids. In nucleotides, the CDR3 is TGTGCCAGCAGCGATTCCTGGGGCTATGGCTACACCTTC. This translates into CASSDSWGYGYTF.

With regard to this clonotype: The junction differs from germline at one of its ends, possibly a read error. The V gene is TRBV7-8, the J gene TRBJ1-1; maybe TRBD1 (6 bases). Per the germline V gene, CDR1 is SGHVS and CDR2 is FQNEAQ. CDR3 length equals 13 residues. DNA for the CDR3: TGTGCCAGCAGCTTGGGGAAGGGAACAGGGCCCGAGTTT. Its protein is CASSLGKGTGPEF.

This clonotype showed up just a few times. J is TRBJ1-1 and V is TRBV27; 9 nucleotides match TRBD1. Per germline, CDR1 MNHEY and CDR2 SMNVEV (reference sequence). J was trimmed by 4 bases and V by 3 bases; bases with no gene match: 3. CDR3 length: 14 residues. CDR3: CASSFGTGSTEAFF. The CDR3 nucleotides are TGTGCCAGCAGTTTTGGGACAGGGAGCACTGAAGCTTTCTTT.

This clonotype turned up a few times. The rearrangement joins TRBV27 to TRBJ1-2; 7 positions agree with TRBD1. V lost 0 bases to trimming and J lost 5 bases; unmatched junction nucleotides: 6. The CDR3 runs to 15 residues. Germline lookup yields CDR1 MNHEY and CDR2 SMNVEV (reference sequence). The CDR3 spells CASSLSRGGAYGYTF. In DNA, the CDR3 is TGTGCCAGCAGTTTATCGAGAGGGGGCGCTTATGGCTACACCTTC.

The rearrangement links TRBV28 to TRBJ1-2; D call uncertain. The CDR3 loop spans 14 amino acids. Germline-derived CDR1 and CDR2 are MDHEN and SYDVKM. Trimming took off 7 bases at V and 4 bases at J, with 16 bases between the two ends. In DNA form, the CDR3 reads TGTGCCAGCAACGTACGAAGTTCTGGCTATGGCTACACCTTC. Translating gives CASNVRSSGYGYTF.

In this sample, this clonotype turned up many times. This rearrangement joins TRBV7-6 to TRBJ1-5; TRBD1 aligns across 8 bases. Germline V gene data show CDR1 as SGHVS and CDR2 as FNYEAQ. J was trimmed by 0 bases and V by 5 bases; bases with no gene match: 6. The CDR3 has 16 amino acids. The CDR3 is CASSLRTGSSNQPQHF. CDR3 coding DNA: TGTGCCAGCAGCCTGAGGACAGGGTCTAGCAATCAGCCCCAGCATTTT.

A few counts support this clonotype. The gene calls are TRBV7-9 and TRBJ2-1, with D unclear. V lost 6 bases to trimming and J lost 0 bases, with 9 bases between them. The CDR3 totals 14 residues. Germline-derived CDR1 and CDR2 are SEHNR and FQNEAQ (reference sequence). CDR3 residues: CASSRSSSYNEQFF. The CDR3 DNA follows: TGTGCCAGCAGTAGGAGTAGCTCCTACAATGAGCAGTTCTTC. Full variable domain (outside the CDR3, taken from reference TRBV7-9 and TRBJ2-1): DTGVSQNPRHKITKRGQNVTFRCDPISEHNRLYWYRQTLGQGPEFLTYFQNEAQLEKSRLLSDRFSAERPKGSFSTLEIQRTEQGDSAMYLCASSRSSSYNEQFFGPGTRLTVL.

This chain joins TRBV5-1 and TRBJ2-1; 9 bases agree with TRBD2. Germline V lookup: CDR1 SGHRS, CDR2 YFSETQ. The CDR3 loop spans 17 amino acids. V was pared by 0 bases and J by 0 bases, with 4 bases of the junction left unmatched. The CDR3 region is CASSLAAGGSSYNEQFF. CDR3 sequence (DNA): TGCGCCAGCAGCTTGGCGGCGGGGGGGAGCTCCTACAATGAGCAGTTCTTC.

The chain joins TRBV12-3 or TRBV12-4 to TRBJ1-5; no clear D gene. Trimming shortened V by 6 bases and J by 1 base, and 10 bases separated the two germline ends. This CDR3 comprises 14 residues. The CDR3 here is CASSPEQSNQPQHF. The CDR3 DNA sequence: TGTGCCAGCAGCCCCGAACAGAGCAATCAGCCCCAGCATTTT.

This clonotype was picked up a small number of times. The chain links TRBV27 to TRBJ2-7; D uncertain. Germline V CDR1 and CDR2: MNHEY, SMNVEV (reference sequence). Trimming cost V 3 bases and J 5 bases, with 11 bases left between them. The CDR3 runs to 13 residues. Here the CDR3 DNA reads TGTGCCAGCAGTTTCACAGCGTCCCACGAGCAGTACGTC. It yields the protein CASSFTASHEQYV.

The V and J genes are TRBV12-3 or TRBV12-4 and TRBJ2-7; the match to TRBD2 covers 7 bases. The V and J ends lost 2 bases and 6 bases, in that order; junction bases with no gene match: 4. CDR3 length: 13 amino acids. The CDR3 nucleotides are TGTGCCAGCAGTTTAAATTCGGGGGGCGAGCAGTACGTC. This gives the protein CASSLNSGGEQYV.

The gene calls are TRBV10-3 and TRBJ2-3, with TRBD2 identical over 11 bases. V lost 6 bases to trimming and J lost 0 bases; unmatched junction nucleotides: 8. Germline CDR1 reads ENHRY; CDR2 reads SYGVKD. The CDR3 sequence is 17 residues long. In nucleotides, the CDR3 is TGTGCCATCAGGCCCCCACTAGCGGGGGAGAGCACAGATACGCAGTATTTT. As protein: CAIRPPLAGESTDTQYF.

This clonotype turned up a few times. The chain carries TRBV2 and TRBJ2-7; D not certain. Trimming left V 3 bases short and J 6 bases short, with 6 bases between. This CDR3 has 11 amino acids. CDR1 and CDR2 from the germline V gene are SNHLY and FYNNEI. CDR3 loop: CASSEMGEQYF. DNA for the CDR3: TGTGCCAGCAGTGAGATGGGCGAGCAGTACTTC.

This clonotype was counted only a few times. The chain has TRBV6-6 and TRBJ2-2; 9 nucleotides agree with TRBD2. This CDR3 region has 13 residues. J gave up 6 bases and V 6 bases, and 2 bases lay outside the gene matches. From germline, CDR1 is MNHNY and CDR2 SVGAGI (reference sequence). CDR3 coding DNA: TGTGCCAGCAGGAGCGGGGGGCCCGGGGAGCTGTTTTTT. Protein: CASRSGGPGELFF.

The chain combines TRBV7-2 with TRBJ1-1; D unresolved. Trimming left V 3 bases short and J 8 bases short, with 7 bases between. Looked up from germline, CDR1 is SGHTA and CDR2 is FQGNSA. The CDR3 totals 11 residues. CDR3 residues: CASSFRIEAFF. CDR3 coding DNA: TGTGCCAGCAGCTTTAGAATAGAAGCTTTCTTT. The full variable domain, its missing parts supplied by reference TRBV7-2 and TRBJ1-1, is GAGVSQSPSNKVTEKGKDVELRCDPISGHTALYWYRQSLGQGLEFLIYFQGNSAPDKSGLPSDRFSAERTGGSVSTLTIQRTQQEDSAVYLCASSFRIEAFFGQGTRLTVV.

J is TRBJ2-3 and V is TRBV25-1; D may be TRBD2 (5 bases). Trimming removed 4 bases from V and 10 bases from J, with 15 bases in between. The CDR3 has 13 residues. The V gene's germline CDR1 is MGHDK and CDR2 SYGVNS. CDR3 sequence: CASSADYPYPQYF. In DNA, the CDR3 is TGTGCCAGCAGTGCCGACTATCCCTATCCGCAGTATTTT.

At least ten counts were recorded for this clonotype. The chain's CDR3 is CASSLGRVMGNQPQHF. CDR3 in DNA: TGTGCCAGCAGCTTAGGTAGGGTTATGGGCAATCAGCCCCAGCATTTT. The rearrangement uses TRBV7-2 and TRBJ1-5; D uncertain. Trimming removed 1 base at V and 2 bases at J, with 12 bases between. Germline lookup yields CDR1 SGHTA and CDR2 FQGNSA. The CDR3 runs to 16 residues.

This clonotype was seen at least ten times. The chain joins TRBV7-2 to TRBJ1-2, with 7 nucleotides matching TRBD1. This CDR3 is built from 15 residues. V dropped 4 bases and J dropped 6; count of bases not matched to a gene: 11. The germline V gene encodes CDR1 SGHTA and CDR2 FQGNSA. The DNA for the CDR3 is TGTGCCAGCAGCTCCTTTCGAGACAGGGTGGATGGCTACACCTTC. This encodes CASSSFRDRVDGYTF.

This clonotype turned up a few times. The J gene is TRBJ1-1, the V gene TRBV7-3; no firm D call. In germline, CDR1 is SGHTA, CDR2 FQGTGA. CDR3 length equals 13 residues. V dropped 5 bases and J dropped 6 bases, with 13 bases sitting between them. The DNA of the CDR3 is TGTGCCAGCAGCCTCGGACGCAGGCCTGAAGCTTTCTTT. This encodes CASSLGRRPEAFF.

The sample holds a few counts of this clonotype. V and J are TRBV4-3 and TRBJ2-3; 9 nucleotides match TRBD2. With 0 bases clipped from V and 0 bases from J, the junction kept 1 base outside the gene matches. This CDR3 has 16 amino acids. Germline CDR1 is LGHNA and CDR2 is YSLEER. The CDR3: CASSQDGLASTDTQYF. The DNA of the CDR3 is TGCGCCAGCAGCCAAGACGGACTAGCGAGCACAGATACGCAGTATTTT.

The CDR3 here is CATSRGGLMGTYNEQFF. The CDR3, as DNA: TGTGCCACCAGCAGAGGGGGATTAATGGGCACCTACAATGAGCAGTTCTTC. The gene calls are TRBV15 and TRBJ2-1; unclear D gene. The V and J ends lost 1 base and 2 bases respectively, with 15 bases between them. Germline V lookup: CDR1 LNHNV, CDR2 YYDKDF (reference sequence). CDR3 length equals 17 residues. The whole variable domain, filled in from reference TRBV15 and TRBJ2-1, reads DAMVIQNPRYQVTQFGKPVTLSCSQTLNHNVMYWYQQKSSQAPKLLFHYYDKDFNNEADTPDNFQSRRPNTSFCFLDIRSPGLGDTAMYLCATSRGGLMGTYNEQFFGPGTRLTVL.

This clonotype came up many times. The J gene is TRBJ2-7, the V gene TRBV7-2; tentative D call: TRBD1 (6 bases). The CDR3 runs 13 residues. Germline values: CDR1 SGHTA, CDR2 FQGNSA. Trimming pared 2 bases from V and 4 bases from J, leaving 9 bases between. The CDR3: CASSLNRVYEQYV. As DNA, the CDR3 is TGTGCCAGCAGCTTAAACAGGGTTTACGAGCAGTACGTC.

The chain carries TRBV4-1 and TRBJ1-1; 10 nucleotides match TRBD1. Per the germline V gene, CDR1 is MGHRA and CDR2 is YSYEKL. V lost 5 bases to trimming and J lost 7 bases; unmatched junction nucleotides: 7. The CDR3 totals 14 residues. The CDR3, as DNA: TGCGCCAGCAGCTCTAAGACAGGGGGCCTTGAAGCTTTCTTT. It translates to CASSSKTGGLEAFF.

The V and J genes are TRBV29-1 and TRBJ1-2; perhaps TRBD1 as D (6 bases). CDR1 and CDR2 from the germline V gene are SQVTM and ANQGSEA. The CDR3 is made up of 12 amino acids. V was pared by 6 bases and J by 4 bases, with 12 bases between. CDR3 DNA: TGCAGCGTCCCTGCAGGGGTCTATGGCTACACCTTC. It codes for CSVPAGVYGYTF.